These 25 T cell receptor beta chains were sequenced from one sample in a study of T-cell reconstitution after alpha-beta-depleted transplantation in children. The authors prepared the TCRbeta library with unique molecular identifiers. One entry per CDR3 protein, called by TCRdb with MiXCR from the PCR reads. The data contain about 340,000 distinct CDR3 sequences, about a sixth of them singletons. The sample consisted of PBMCs, mostly from graft donor cells, taken 360 days after TCRalphabeta/CD19-depleted stem cell transplant. The receptors were gathered from a male patient between 2 and 15 years old who had a stem cell transplant for acute lymphoblastic leukemia, so the T cells may come from the graft donor.

V and J are TRBV20-1 and TRBJ2-1; 10 nucleotides line up with TRBD2. CDR1 DFQATT and CDR2 SNEGSKA come from the germline V gene (reference sequence). This CDR3 contains 15 residues. V shed 5 bases, J shed 6 bases, and the junction held 10 bases outside the gene matches. Here the CDR3 DNA reads TGCAGTGCTTCCTTAGCGGGAGGATTACTCAATGAGCAGTTCTTC. This sequence encodes CSASLAGGLLNEQFF.

V usage is TRBV7-9 and J usage is TRBJ2-3; D not certain. This CDR3 region has 10 residues. The ends were cut back, 3 bases at V and 13 bases at J, with 8 bases in the middle. CDR1 and CDR2 (germline): SEHNR, FQNEAQ (reference sequence). Written as DNA, the CDR3 is TGTGCCAGCAGCTTTGGGCCGGAGTATTTT. Residues: CASSFGPEYF.

The chain recombines TRBV7-9 with TRBJ2-1; maybe TRBD2 (5 bases). Germline V lookup: CDR1 SEHNR, CDR2 FQNEAQ (reference sequence). The CDR3 covers 12 residues. V gave up 1 base and J gave up 8 bases, with 6 bases separating them. The CDR3 here is CASSLDSDEQFF. CDR3 sequence (DNA): TGTGCCAGCAGCTTAGATAGCGATGAGCAGTTCTTC.

This clonotype appeared a few times. The chain recombines TRBV3-1 with TRBJ2-1; D is tentatively TRBD1 or TRBD2 (5 bases each). The CDR3 is 19 residues long. The V end lost 1 base, the J end lost 3 bases, and 22 bases lay between the germline ends. Germline loops: CDR1 LGHDT, CDR2 YNNKEL (reference sequence). The CDR3: CASSQGSGLGYGGYNEQFF. The CDR3 DNA follows: TGTGCCAGCAGCCAAGGGTCGGGGCTGGGATACGGTGGCTACAATGAGCAGTTCTTC.

This clonotype was recorded at least ten times. The chain employs TRBV4-2 and TRBJ2-7, with D perhaps TRBD2 (6 bases). V was pared by 5 bases and J by 7 bases, with 9 bases between. Germline assignment: CDR1 LGHNA and CDR2 YNFKEQ. The CDR3 loop spans 11 amino acids. DNA of the CDR3: TGTGCCAGCAGCGCCGGGGGTGAGCAGTACTTC. This sequence encodes CASSAGGEQYF.

In DNA, the CDR3 is TGTGCCAGCAGCCAAGCCGGCGCTAGCGAGAACACCGGGGAGCTGTTTTTT. Amino acid sequence: CASSQAGASENTGELFF. This chain joins TRBV14 and TRBJ2-2; perhaps TRBD2 as D (6 bases). The CDR3 is 17 amino acids. V was clipped by 1 base and J by 1 base, with 13 bases between them. Looked up from germline, CDR1 is SGHDN and CDR2 is FVKESK.

This clonotype was counted only a few times. This CDR3 reads CATKPRTSDPGELFF. In DNA, the CDR3 is TGTGCCACCAAACCCCGGACTAGCGATCCCGGGGAGCTGTTTTTT. J is TRBJ2-2 and V is TRBV7-6; 9 bases fit TRBD2. The V gene's germline CDR1 is SGHVS and CDR2 FNYEAQ. The CDR3 spans 15 residues. Trimming cost V 10 bases and J 6 bases; bases outside gene matches: 12.

This clonotype was detected a few times. The V call is TRBV28, the J call TRBJ2-7; D ambiguous. The length of the CDR3 is 15 residues. V dropped 4 bases and J dropped 5 bases, with 18 bases sitting between them. Germline V gene lookup returns CDR1 MDHEN and CDR2 SYDVKM. As DNA, the CDR3 is TGTGCCAGCAGTTGGGTAGCAACTCTCCCACACGAGCAGTACTTC. As protein: CASSWVATLPHEQYF.

The rearrangement links TRBV11-2 to TRBJ2-1; 11 positions match TRBD2. Trimming took 1 base from V and 0 from J; bases not matched to a gene: 8. Germline V gene data show CDR1 as SGHAT and CDR2 as FQNNGV. This CDR3 is 19 amino acids long. CDR3 sequence: CASSLVLAGGKSSYNEQFF. The CDR3 DNA sequence: TGTGCCAGCAGCTTAGTTCTAGCGGGAGGTAAAAGCTCCTACAATGAGCAGTTCTTC.

The chain links TRBV7-3 to TRBJ2-1, with D maybe TRBD2 (5 bases). CDR1 SGHTA and CDR2 FQGTGA come from the germline V gene. The CDR3 extends over 16 amino acids. V was clipped by 0 bases and J by 8 bases, with 17 bases between them. In DNA form, the CDR3 reads TGTGCCAGCAGCTTAACGTTTAGCCCGGAGAGGGATGAGCAGTTCTTC. It codes for CASSLTFSPERDEQFF.

This clonotype was observed many times. This chain uses TRBV6-1 with TRBJ2-5; 9 positions agree with TRBD1. CDR1 and CDR2 from the germline V gene are MNHNS and SASEGT. Trimming at V came to 4 bases and at J to 8 bases, leaving 5 bases not matched to a gene. This CDR3 region has 13 residues. The CDR3 DNA follows: TGTGCCAGCAGTGGGGGACAGGGAGAAACCCAGTACTTC. Residues: CASSGGQGETQYF.

This chain links TRBV7-1 with TRBJ2-1; TRBD1 might be the D (5 bases). TRBV7-1 is identified as an open reading frame with a role that is uncertain. V was shortened by 5 bases and J by 12 bases, with 14 bases between the two germline ends. The CDR3 has 12 amino acids. The CDR3 spells CASSPGLRWQFF. CDR3 nucleotides: TGTGCCAGCAGCCCAGGGCTCCGCTGGCAGTTCTTC.

The table lists this clonotype with a few counts. In DNA, the CDR3 is TGTGCCAGCAGCGGGCTCCGGGGCGGGAGGGACAATGAGCAGTTCTTC. This gives the protein CASSGLRGGRDNEQFF. The rearrangement links TRBV27 to TRBJ2-1; TRBD2 matches 9 bases. J was trimmed by 5 bases and V by 6 bases; bases with no gene match: 11. The CDR3 totals 16 residues. Germline CDR1 reads MNHEY; CDR2 reads SMNVEV (reference sequence).

This chain links TRBV5-1 with TRBJ1-1; D gene uncertain. V was trimmed by 6 bases and J by 1 base, leaving 16 bases between them. The CDR3 contains 15 residues. Per germline, CDR1 SGHRS and CDR2 YFSETQ. The CDR3 sequence is CASKPQLGGNTEAFF. CDR3 DNA sequence: TGCGCCAGCAAACCCCAACTAGGTGGGAACACTGAAGCTTTCTTT.

This rearrangement joins TRBV3-1 to TRBJ2-5; no clear D gene. The CDR3 sequence is 15 residues long. The V gene lost 0 bases and the J gene lost 2 bases, with 10 bases spanning the gap. Germline V gives CDR1 LGHDT, CDR2 YNNKEL (reference sequence). CDR3 DNA sequence: TGTGCCAGCAGCCAAGAGGTCTGGGGTCAAGAGACCCAGTACTTC. Encoded protein: CASSQEVWGQETQYF.

The chain joins TRBV24-1 to TRBJ2-7; perhaps D is TRBD1 or TRBD2 (5 bases each). The CDR3 is made up of 13 amino acids. Germline assignment: CDR1 KGHDR and CDR2 SFDVKD. V was clipped by 4 bases and J by 9 bases, with 15 bases between them. The CDR3 DNA sequence: TGTGCCACCAGTGACCCTGGGGGTCGAGGGCAGTACTTC. This codes for CATSDPGGRGQYF.

This clonotype was found a few times. The V call is TRBV20-1, the J call TRBJ2-7; D is possibly TRBD1 or TRBD2 (5 bases each). Germline V gene sequence: CDR1 DFQATT, CDR2 SNEGSKA (reference sequence). The CDR3 is 13 amino acids. V was clipped by 6 bases and J by 3 bases, with 15 bases between them. CDR3 region: CSARGPAFYEQYF. CDR3 nucleotide sequence: TGCAGTGCCCGGGGACCGGCCTTCTACGAGCAGTACTTC.

This chain connects TRBV12-3 or TRBV12-4 to TRBJ2-3; 7 positions agree with TRBD1. The CDR3 runs to 13 residues. Trimming removed 8 bases from V and 7 bases from J; junction bases left unmatched: 9. The CDR3 nucleotides are TGTGCCAGCCTCGGCAGGGGGATAAATACGCAGTATTTT. The encoded protein is CASLGRGINTQYF.

The gene calls are TRBV4-3 and TRBJ2-7, with TRBD2 identical over 8 bases. J gave up 6 bases and V 2 bases, and 9 bases lay outside the gene matches. The CDR3 loop spans 15 amino acids. Germline lookup yields CDR1 LGHNA and CDR2 YSLEER. CDR3 sequence reads: CASSQTPGLEAEQYF. As DNA, the CDR3 is TGCGCCAGCAGCCAAACCCCGGGACTAGAGGCCGAGCAGTACTTC.

This clonotype was seen a few times. The chain has TRBV12-3 or TRBV12-4 and TRBJ2-3; the match to TRBD2 covers 8 bases. Germline trimming cut 2 bases from V and 5 bases from J; bases unmatched to any gene: 12. This CDR3 has 17 residues. The CDR3 region is CASSLYSGLGVGDTQYF. In DNA form, the CDR3 reads TGTGCCAGCAGTTTATATTCGGGACTAGGGGTGGGAGATACGCAGTATTTT.

V gene TRBV10-3 combines with J gene TRBJ2-5; D is undetermined. The V gene lost 2 bases and the J gene lost 3 bases, with 7 bases spanning the gap. The CDR3 totals 13 residues. Germline-derived CDR1 and CDR2 are ENHRY and SYGVKD. The CDR3 region has the DNA TGTGCCATCAGTGAGAGGTCAGAAGAGACCCAGTACTTC. This sequence encodes CAISERSEETQYF.

The V call is TRBV10-3, the J call TRBJ2-3; TRBD1 matches 9 bases. Germline V gene lookup returns CDR1 ENHRY and CDR2 SYGVKD. V shed 2 bases, J shed 3 bases, and the junction held 3 bases outside the gene matches. The CDR3 extends over 15 amino acids. CDR3 bases: TGTGCCATCAGTGAGAACAGGGGGCTGACAGATACGCAGTATTTT. This codes for CAISENRGLTDTQYF.

The rearrangement uses TRBV20-1 and TRBJ1-5, with D uncertain. Trimming left V 1 base short and J 3 bases short, with 13 bases between. The V gene's germline CDR1 is DFQATT and CDR2 SNEGSKA (reference sequence). This CDR3 has 15 residues. The CDR3 protein is CSARGVGRLNQPQHF. CDR3 DNA sequence: TGCAGTGCTAGAGGGGTGGGCAGGCTCAATCAGCCCCAGCATTTT.

This clonotype was seen many times. V usage is TRBV5-1 and J usage is TRBJ2-1, with D perhaps matching TRBD2 (5 bases). The germline V gene encodes CDR1 SGHRS and CDR2 YFSETQ. The ends were cut back, 4 bases at V and 2 bases at J, with 22 bases in the middle. The CDR3 totals 18 residues. Here the CDR3 reads CASSPSGHGLLAYNEQFF. CDR3 bases: TGCGCCAGCAGCCCCTCGGGCCATGGACTTCTCGCCTACAATGAGCAGTTCTTC.

This chain uses TRBV27 with TRBJ2-7; D is possibly TRBD2 (5 bases). The V gene lost 8 bases and the J gene lost 5 bases, with 13 bases spanning the gap. The germline gives CDR1 MNHEY, CDR2 SMNVEV (reference sequence). The CDR3 runs 12 residues. This CDR3 is CASEGPGDEQYF. The CDR3 DNA reads TGTGCCAGCGAGGGTCCAGGCGACGAGCAGTACTTC.